The following is a T cell receptor (beta chain) sequence with its context. What it binds is unknown. In germline, CDR1 is MNHNS, CDR2 SASEGT. The length of the CDR3 is 15 residues. V shed 5 bases and J 5 bases; nucleotides not matched to a gene: 10. TCRdb used MiXCR to reprocess the RT-PCR reads, holding one entry per CDR3 protein. The data show 400,000 to 550,000 distinct CDR3 sequences, with 25% seen just once and under 2.5% held by the top ten. These data come from a study of response to subunit inactivated influenza vaccine. Study-level results: It was suggested by the authors that few new T cells are recruited by each seasonal influenza vaccination.

Sequenced material: CD4+ T cells sorted from PBMCs, taken about 5 days after vaccination. The chain employs TRBV6-1 and TRBJ1-2; TRBD1 agrees at 8 bases. The clonotype originates from a man aged 50-59 years who received an inactivated influenza vaccine. CDR3: CASSPRTGIAYGYTF. In DNA form, the CDR3 reads TGTGCCAGCAGTCCACGGACAGGGATAGCGTATGGCTACACCTTC.